These 15 T cell receptor beta chains share one sample of origin, sequenced in a study of T cell responses to AZD1222 COVID-19 vaccine. The assay was immunoSEQ multiplex PCR, and TCRdb's table has in-frame clones only and misses some. The sample records under 200,000 clones, almost 90% being singletons. The starting material was peripheral blood, obtained on day 0 of AZD1222 vaccination. Source of these receptors: an adult in good health.

This clone has just one count. The rearrangement links TRBV4-1 to TRBJ1-1; the D is unclear. Germline values: CDR1 MGHRA, CDR2 YSYEKL. V dropped 4 bases and J dropped 1 base, with 13 bases sitting between them. The CDR3 contains 15 residues. The CDR3 nucleotides are TGCGCCAGCAGCCCCTTAGGTGAAACGAACACTGAAGCTTTCTTT. Protein: CASSPLGETNTEAFF.

This chain joins TRBV10-3 and TRBJ2-1; D ambiguous. The CDR3 loop spans 11 amino acids. Germline V gives CDR1 ENHRY, CDR2 SYGVKD. V was shortened by 4 bases and J by 7 bases, with 5 bases between the two germline ends. CDR3 sequence reads: CAISVLNEQFF. CDR3 coding DNA: TGTGCCATCAGTGTTCTAAATGAGCAGTTCTTC.

J is TRBJ2-7 and V is TRBV7-6; unclear D gene. The CDR3 extends over 14 amino acids. V lost 3 bases to trimming and J lost 5 bases, with 14 bases between them. CDR1 and CDR2 from the germline V gene are SGHVS and FNYEAQ. CDR3 nucleotides: TGTGCCAGCAGCTTTACACTCCCACGTGACGAGCAGTACTTC. Amino acid sequence: CASSFTLPRDEQYF.

The gene calls are TRBV3-1 (or the pseudogene TRBV3-2) and TRBJ1-1; D is unclear. Trimming took 0 bases from V and 5 from J, leaving 13 bases between them. Germline V CDR1 and CDR2: LGHDT, YNNKEL (reference sequence). The CDR3 is 15 residues long. Here the CDR3 DNA reads TGTGCCAGCAGCCAAGATTCGTCAGGAGGAACTGAAGCTTTCTTT. Residues: CASSQDSSGGTEAFF.

This chain links TRBV5-1 with TRBJ1-1; D is perhaps TRBD1 (6 bases). Germline V gene sequence: CDR1 SGHRS, CDR2 YFSETQ. The CDR3 loop spans 17 amino acids. Trimming took off 1 base at V and 6 bases at J, with 22 bases between the two ends. The CDR3 protein is CASSLSTMTGLYSEAFF. CDR3 sequence (DNA): TGCGCCAGCAGCTTGAGTACCATGACAGGATTATATTCTGAAGCTTTCTTT. The full variable domain, with the rest looked up from reference TRBV5-1 and TRBJ1-1, is KAGVTQTPRYLIKTRGQQVTLSCSPISGHRSVSWYQQTPGQGLQFLFEYFSETQRNKGNFPGRFSGRQFSNSRSEMNVSTLELGDSALYLCASSLSTMTGLYSEAFFGQGTRLTVV.

The V and J genes are TRBV7-6 and TRBJ1-6, with 8 bases that match TRBD1. The germline V gene has CDR1 SGHVS and CDR2 FNYEAQ. V shed 1 base and J 10 bases; nucleotides not matched to a gene: 6. The CDR3 extends over 15 amino acids. CDR3: CASSLGQGAHSPLHF. CDR3 in DNA: TGTGCCAGCAGCTTAGGGCAGGGGGCGCACTCACCCCTCCACTTT.

This clone was detected once. As DNA, the CDR3 is TGTGCCAGCAGCGGGTCAGGGGGAAGCAATCAGCCCCAGCATTTT. This codes for CASSGSGGSNQPQHF. The chain carries TRBV7-2 and TRBJ1-5; 7 positions match TRBD1. CDR3 length equals 15 residues. Germline CDR1 is SGHTA and CDR2 is FQGNSA. V was clipped by 5 bases and J by 1 base; unmatched bases: 5.

The CDR3 region is CASSPVGGNNEQFF. CDR3 nucleotide sequence: TGTGCCAGCTCACCAGTCGGTGGTAACAATGAGCAGTTCTTC. The rearrangement links TRBV18 to TRBJ2-1; D remains ambiguous. The CDR3 contains 14 residues. V gave up 2 bases and J gave up 5 bases, with 10 bases separating them. Germline-derived CDR1 and CDR2 are KGHSH and LQKENI.

V and J are TRBV30 and TRBJ2-2; D might be TRBD2 (5 bases). The germline V and J ends were trimmed by 0 bases and 5 bases, with 13 bases remaining between them. The CDR3 contains 15 residues. Germline loops: CDR1 GTSNPN, CDR2 SVGIG (reference sequence). The CDR3 DNA reads as TGTGCCTGGAGTGTATCTAGTCTAGCAACCGGGGAGCTGTTTTTT. Translation gives CAWSVSSLATGELFF. The whole variable domain, filled in from reference TRBV30 and TRBJ2-2, reads SQTIHQWPATLVQPVGSPLSLECTVEGTSNPNLYWYRQAAGRGLQLLFYSVGIGQISSEVPQNLSASRPQDRQFILSSKKLLLSDSGFYLCAWSVSSLATGELFFGEGSRLTVL.

The CDR3 DNA reads TGTGCCAGCAGCTGGACTAGCGGGAGGGCCGACCCTTCCTACAATGAGCAGTTCTTC. Its translation is CASSWTSGRADPSYNEQFF. V gene TRBV11-2 combines with J gene TRBJ2-1, with TRBD2 matching 15 bases. CDR3 length: 19 residues. CDR1 is SGHAT, CDR2 FQNNGV, per germline. V was clipped by 4 bases and J by 1 base; unmatched bases: 8.

The CDR3 loop is CASSRDLAGAYEQYF. Here the CDR3 DNA reads TGTGCCAGCAGTCGAGATTTAGCGGGGGCATACGAGCAGTACTTC. The chain couples TRBV6-5 to TRBJ2-7; 9 positions match TRBD2. The CDR3 runs 15 residues. V dropped 5 bases and J dropped 4; count of bases not matched to a gene: 9. Germline CDR1 reads MNHEY; CDR2 reads SVGAGI.

The chain carries TRBV5-4 and TRBJ2-5, with D unresolved. V gave up 3 bases and J gave up 5 bases, with 14 bases separating them. The CDR3 is 14 residues long. CDR1 is SGHNT and CDR2 is YYREEE in the germline V gene (reference sequence). CDR3 amino acids: CASSSVQNRETQYF. CDR3 coding DNA: TGTGCCAGCAGCTCGGTCCAAAACCGGGAGACCCAGTACTTC.

The chain has TRBV19 and TRBJ2-5; TRBD2 matches 7 bases. Germline CDR1 is LNHDA and CDR2 is SQIVND (reference sequence). The CDR3 covers 15 residues. Germline trimming cut 6 bases from V and 3 bases from J; bases unmatched to any gene: 10. The CDR3 nucleotides read TGTGCCAGTAGAGACCGGACTAGTGGGAAAGAGACCCAGTACTTC. Translation gives CASRDRTSGKETQYF.

This clone was recorded once. The chain recombines TRBV7-9 with TRBJ2-3; 9 bases are a match to TRBD1. V shed 8 bases, J shed 3 bases, and the junction held 3 bases outside the gene matches. CDR1 and CDR2 (germline): SEHNR, FQNEAQ (reference sequence). This CDR3 contains 13 residues. The CDR3 loop is CASGDRVTDTQYF. The CDR3 coding sequence is TGTGCCAGCGGGGACAGGGTTACAGATACGCAGTATTTT.

CDR3 nucleotides: TGTGCCAGCAGTTTAGTGGGGGGCTCAGGCCTTAACTATGGCTACACCTTC. Translating gives CASSLVGGSGLNYGYTF. The J gene is TRBJ1-2, the V gene TRBV28, with a weak D call TRBD1 (6 bases). V dropped 2 bases and J dropped 1 base, with 17 bases sitting between them. Germline V lookup: CDR1 MDHEN, CDR2 SYDVKM. CDR3 length: 17 residues.